This T cell receptor (beta chain) was sequenced for a study of CD8 T cells in Susac syndrome. When the RNA was reverse transcribed, random hexamers were used with an input of roughly 0.45 to 1 ug. TCRdb used MiXCR to reprocess the immunoSEQ multiplex PCR reads, holding one entry per CDR3 protein. The sample consists of about 400,000 distinct CDR3 sequences, 75% to 90% of them appearing once. V was cut by 2 bases and J by 8 bases, with 12 bases left in between. The CDR3 is made up of 13 amino acids. CDR1 and CDR2 (germline): MRHNA, SNTAGT. This receptor was taken from a human donor with multiple sclerosis. V usage is TRBV6-4 and J usage is TRBJ1-2; D uncertain. Source material: CD8+ T cells from PBMCs. The chain's CDR3 is CASSDRESSGYTF. The CDR3, as DNA: TGTGCCAGCAGTGACAGGGAATCATCCGGCTACACCTTC.